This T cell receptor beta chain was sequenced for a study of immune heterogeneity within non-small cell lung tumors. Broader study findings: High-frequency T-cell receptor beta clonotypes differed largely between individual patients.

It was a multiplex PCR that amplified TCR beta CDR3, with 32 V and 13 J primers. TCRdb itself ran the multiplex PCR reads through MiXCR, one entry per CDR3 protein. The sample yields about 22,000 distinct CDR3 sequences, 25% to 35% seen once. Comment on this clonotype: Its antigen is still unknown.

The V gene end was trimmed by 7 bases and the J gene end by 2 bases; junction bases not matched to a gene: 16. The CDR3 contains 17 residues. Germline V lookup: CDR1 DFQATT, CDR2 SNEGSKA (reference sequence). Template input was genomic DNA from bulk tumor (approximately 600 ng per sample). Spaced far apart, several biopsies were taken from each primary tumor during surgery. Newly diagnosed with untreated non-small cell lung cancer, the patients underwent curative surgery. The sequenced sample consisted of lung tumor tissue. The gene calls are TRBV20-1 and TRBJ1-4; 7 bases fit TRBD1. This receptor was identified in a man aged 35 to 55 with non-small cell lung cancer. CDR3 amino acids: CSVGSANRGFTNEKLFF. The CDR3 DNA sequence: TGCAGTGTCGGGTCCGCTAACAGGGGTTTCACTAATGAAAAACTGTTTTTT.